This T cell receptor beta chain was captured by sequencing in a study of blood T cell repertoires in COVID-19. Turning to the study itself: There were acute and convalescent COVID-19 samples, and they came from the United States, Italy and Spain. PBMCs, B-cell-depleted T cells, or T cells provided the cDNA or gDNA that made up the material.

Per the authors' pipeline: Amplification from reference gene primers served as the basis for estimated nucleated cell counts. Some clones are missing from TCRdb's copy, which holds only in-frame ones; the method was immunoSEQ multiplex PCR. V and J calls and clone size are given by that table; D and trimming were obtained from the DNA. The data hold some 72,000 clones, with about 89% observed a single time. Per the germline V gene, CDR1 is SQVTM and CDR2 is ANQGSEA. V lost 4 bases and J 2 bases, leaving 10 bases between the germline ends. The CDR3 extends over 13 amino acids. The sequence was collected from a man over 45 with active or convalescent COVID-19. What was sequenced was peripheral blood. The chain combines TRBV29-1 with TRBJ2-3; D may be TRBD1 (6 bases). The CDR3 loop is CSVAGTITDTQYF. The CDR3 bases are TGCAGCGTTGCGGGGACAATCACAGATACGCAGTATTTT.